Given below is one T cell receptor beta chain in context. Its antigen is currently not known. Base quality data are lacking; no much larger clone is found one base away. These data belong to a study of blood T cell repertoires in COVID-19 (dated by TCRdb to 2020 to 2022). In terms of the full investigation: Collaborator samples came from the United States, Italy and Spain and covered acute and convalescent phases of COVID-19. The prospective study material was composed of cDNA or gDNA derived from T cells, B-cell-depleted T cells, or PBMCs. Deeply sampled blood TCRbeta repertoires from subjects exposed to, actively infected with, or recovered from COVID-19 were included in the dataset. The repertoires were released in a freely available public database meant as a resource for research on the immune response to SARS-CoV-2. Samples came from the ongoing ImmuneRACE study (first 160 participants) plus 1,254 subjects from 6 global collaborators. The sample metadata nearly always contained a de-identified subject ID, COVID-19 status, age in years and sex. Where available, HLA class I and class II types were taken from metadata supplied by the sample provider and were not determined by assay-based typing.

There are 13 amino acids in the CDR3, from cysteine to phenylalanine inclusive. The entry retains the CDR3 DNA only, 39 bases that are in frame from base 1. V lost 2 bases and J lost 4 bases; the stretch between them is 8 bases long. Per the germline V gene, MDHEN is the CDR1 and SYDVKM is the CDR2. The collaborating institutions used their own protocols to collect whole blood in K2EDTA tubes. For TCRbeta analysis, collaborator samples were shipped as frozen whole blood, as isolated PBMCs, or as DNA extracted from either sample type. Findings and caveats that apply to the study as a whole: Clinical and demographic metadata were provided uncurated, with the amount varying by source and participant.

TCRbeta CDR3 regions were amplified from genomic DNA using the immunoSEQ Assay, a bias-controlled multiplex PCR. Processing in the source paper ran as follows. Within the assay, amplification of reference gene primers was used to estimate how many nucleated cells each sample contained. To quantify the absolute abundance of each unique TCRbeta CDR3 rearrangement, sequence reads were collapsed and filtered. Productive Simpson clonality was computed per sample as the square root of Simpson's diversity index over productive rearrangements. The clones in this table, taken by TCRdb from immuneACCESS, are in-frame only. Not every clone is retained; where verified, under half of the shortfall comes from an unresolved V gene, and the cause of the rest is unknown. That table is the source of V, J and clone size, and D and trimming were worked out from the DNA. A total of about 120,000 clones appear in this sample, 72% of them only once. The top ten clonotypes cover around 7.3% of the sample.

The clonotype originates from a woman between 55 and 75 years old with acute or convalescent COVID-19. The rearranged chain carries TRBV28 and TRBJ1-2; no D segment can be confidently identified. Sequenced: peripheral blood. Here the CDR3 is given as CASSLRGPYGYTF. The sequenced DNA: TGTGCCAGCAGTTTACGGGGTCCCTATGGCTACACCTTC.